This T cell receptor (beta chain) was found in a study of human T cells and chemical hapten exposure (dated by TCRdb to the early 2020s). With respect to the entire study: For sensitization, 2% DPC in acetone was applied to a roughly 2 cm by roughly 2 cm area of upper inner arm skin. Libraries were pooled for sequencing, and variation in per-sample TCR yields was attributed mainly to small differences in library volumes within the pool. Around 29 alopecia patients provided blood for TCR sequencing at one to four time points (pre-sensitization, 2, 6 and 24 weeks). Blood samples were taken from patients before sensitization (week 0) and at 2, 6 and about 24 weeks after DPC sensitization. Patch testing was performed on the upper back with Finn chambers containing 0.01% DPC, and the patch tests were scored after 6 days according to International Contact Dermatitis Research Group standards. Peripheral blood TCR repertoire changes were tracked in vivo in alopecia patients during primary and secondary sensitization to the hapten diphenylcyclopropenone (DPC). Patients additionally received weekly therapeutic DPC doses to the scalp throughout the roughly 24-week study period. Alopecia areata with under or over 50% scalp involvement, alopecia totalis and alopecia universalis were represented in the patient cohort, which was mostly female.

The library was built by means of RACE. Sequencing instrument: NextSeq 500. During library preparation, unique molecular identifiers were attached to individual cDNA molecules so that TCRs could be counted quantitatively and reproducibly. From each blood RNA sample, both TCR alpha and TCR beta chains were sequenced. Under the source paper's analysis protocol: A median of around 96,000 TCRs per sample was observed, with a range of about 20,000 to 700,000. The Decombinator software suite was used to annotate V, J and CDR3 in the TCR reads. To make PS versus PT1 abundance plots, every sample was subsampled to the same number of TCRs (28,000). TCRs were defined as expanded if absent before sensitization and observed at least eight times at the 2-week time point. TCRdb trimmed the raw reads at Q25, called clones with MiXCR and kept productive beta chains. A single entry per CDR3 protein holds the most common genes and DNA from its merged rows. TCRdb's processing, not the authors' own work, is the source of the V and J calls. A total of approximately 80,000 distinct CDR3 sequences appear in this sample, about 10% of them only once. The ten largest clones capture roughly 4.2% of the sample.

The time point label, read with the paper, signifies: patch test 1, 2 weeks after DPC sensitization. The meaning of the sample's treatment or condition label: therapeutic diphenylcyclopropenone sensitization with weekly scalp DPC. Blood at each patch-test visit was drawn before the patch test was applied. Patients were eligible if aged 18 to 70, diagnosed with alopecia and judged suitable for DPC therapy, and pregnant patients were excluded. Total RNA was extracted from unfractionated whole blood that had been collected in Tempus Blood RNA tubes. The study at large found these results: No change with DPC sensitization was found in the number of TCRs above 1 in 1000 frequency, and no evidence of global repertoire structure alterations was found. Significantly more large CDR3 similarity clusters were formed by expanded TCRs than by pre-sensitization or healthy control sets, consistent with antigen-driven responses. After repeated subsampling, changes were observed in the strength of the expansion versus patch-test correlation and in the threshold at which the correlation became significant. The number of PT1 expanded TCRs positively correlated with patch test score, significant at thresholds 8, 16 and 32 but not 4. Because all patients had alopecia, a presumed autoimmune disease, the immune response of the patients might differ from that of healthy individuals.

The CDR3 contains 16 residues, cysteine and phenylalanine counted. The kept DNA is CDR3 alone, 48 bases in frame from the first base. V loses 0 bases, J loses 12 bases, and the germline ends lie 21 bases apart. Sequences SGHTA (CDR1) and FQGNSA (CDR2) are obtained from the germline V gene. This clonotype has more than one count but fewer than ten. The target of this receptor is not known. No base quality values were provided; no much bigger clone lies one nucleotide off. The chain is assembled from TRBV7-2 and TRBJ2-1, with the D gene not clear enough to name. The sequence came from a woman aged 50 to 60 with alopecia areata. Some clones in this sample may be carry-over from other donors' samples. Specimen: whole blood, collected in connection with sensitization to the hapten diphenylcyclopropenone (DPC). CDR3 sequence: CASSLAAQQYSGRQFF. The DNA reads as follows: TGTGCCAGCAGCTTAGCGGCACAGCAATACTCCGGTAGGCAGTTCTTC.